These 5 T cell receptor beta chains came from one sample sequenced in a study of T cell repertoires in cytomegalovirus infection. TCRdb independently ran MiXCR on the reads; one entry per CDR3 protein. The data show roughly 320,000 distinct CDR3 sequences, with around a tenth seen just once and around 4.5% held by the top ten. The sequencing sample was made of PBMCs. The receptor set was obtained from a human donor in good health (CMV status not recorded). Some clones in this sample may be carry-over from other donors' samples.

The chain uses TRBV7-9 and TRBJ1-1, with 7 bases lining up with TRBD1. The CDR3 length is 13 residues. Germline CDR1 reads SEHNR; CDR2 reads FQNEAQ (reference sequence). V was pared by 11 bases and J by 8 bases, with 14 bases of the junction left unmatched. The CDR3 sequence is CAAAPGTVTEAFF. CDR3 bases: TGTGCCGCTGCCCCAGGGACAGTCACCGAAGCTTTCTTT.

This clonotype has at least ten counts. The chain links TRBV4-2 to TRBJ1-3; perhaps TRBD1 as D (5 bases). V dropped 0 bases and J dropped 0 bases, with 15 bases sitting between them. The germline CDR1 and CDR2 sequences are LGHNA and YNFKEQ. This CDR3 region has 18 residues. The CDR3 sequence: CASSQDSRGPSSGNTIYF. CDR3 in DNA: TGTGCCAGCAGCCAAGATTCCCGGGGACCCAGCTCTGGAAACACCATATATTTT.

This clonotype was seen repeatedly, ten times or more. This chain connects TRBV18 to TRBJ2-7; the D gene could be TRBD1 or TRBD2 (5 bases each). This CDR3 contains 15 residues. Trimming stripped 3 bases from V and 0 bases from J, with 12 bases between. Germline loops: CDR1 KGHSH, CDR2 LQKENI. DNA for the CDR3: TGTGCCAGCTCACCCGGGACCCGGAGCTCCTACGAGCAGTACTTC. As protein: CASSPGTRSSYEQYF.

In its sample, this clonotype was seen a few times. V is TRBV19 and J is TRBJ1-5, with 11 bases lining up with TRBD1. V was pared by 7 bases and J by 2 bases, with 7 bases of the junction left unmatched. The length of the CDR3 is 16 residues. The V gene's germline CDR1 is LNHDA and CDR2 SQIVND (reference sequence). This CDR3 reads CASKGQGAIRNQPQHF. The CDR3 region has the DNA TGTGCCAGTAAAGGACAGGGGGCAATACGCAATCAGCCCCAGCATTTT.

This clonotype was counted ten times or more. The genes are TRBV12-3 or TRBV12-4 and TRBJ2-1, with TRBD1 matching 9 bases. V lost 5 bases to trimming and J lost 10 bases; unmatched junction nucleotides: 12. The CDR3 totals 15 residues. The CDR3 sequence: CASSVRDRASGEQFF. CDR3 in DNA: TGTGCCAGCAGTGTCCGGGACAGGGCTTCAGGGGAGCAGTTCTTC.